This TCR beta chain was sequenced in a study of tumor-infiltrating lymphocytes in primary liver carcinoma. Study at large: Samples gave roughly 3.65 to 8 million productive TCRbeta reads, similar across tissue types.

Bulk tissue was left unsorted, and RNA and DNA were co-extracted from roughly 20-30 mg of it. The patients had histopathologically diagnosed primary liver carcinoma, and their disease was treated by surgical resection. The study enrolled treatment-naive patients with chronic HBV infection. Note on this clonotype: A clone one base away is much larger, so this may be a read error.

The researchers produced TCR beta cDNA from about 510 ng total RNA with a constant-region primer. Libraries covering TCR beta were generated through three nested multiplex PCR rounds (using a slightly modified ARM-PCR). TCRdb reprocessed the multiplex PCR reads with MiXCR, giving one entry per CDR3 protein. Of about 120,000 distinct CDR3 sequences listed, around two thirds are singletons. Sequencing was carried out using tumor-adjacent normal liver tissue. This TCR was recovered from a woman aged 55 to 70 with primary liver carcinoma and hepatitis B virus infection.

The CDR3 DNA is TGTGCCAGCTGCTTAGCGCGGTATATCGTCTACAATGAGCAGTTCTTC. It is translated as CASCLARYIVYNEQFF. The chain employs TRBV7-9 and TRBJ2-1; weak D call: TRBD2 (5 bases). The V gene's germline CDR1 is SEHNR and CDR2 FQNEAQ (reference sequence). The CDR3 has 16 amino acids.